Shown below are 2 T cell receptor beta chains from a single sample sequenced in a study of blood T cell repertoires in COVID-19. Generated by immunoSEQ multiplex PCR, the TCRdb table keeps only in-frame clones and is missing some. The sample yields 250,000 to 300,000 clones, approximately 85% seen once. Sequencing was carried out using peripheral blood. The receptors shown here come from a man aged 50 to 60 with active or convalescent COVID-19.

This clone was seen only once. The chain joins TRBV10-3 to TRBJ2-1; TRBD2 matches at 9 bases. The CDR3 spans 20 residues. Germline values: CDR1 ENHRY, CDR2 SYGVKD. The junction had 19 bases not matched to a gene; V was cut back by 0 bases and J by 7 bases. The CDR3 DNA reads as TGTGCCATCAGTGAGTCTCCTAGCGGGGCGTCTAACCCTTTAACAAATGAGCAGTTCTTC. Amino acid sequence: CAISESPSGASNPLTNEQFF.

This clone has more than one count but fewer than ten. The V and J genes are TRBV28 and TRBJ1-6; possible D gene TRBD1, 5 bases. The germline V gene encodes CDR1 MDHEN and CDR2 SYDVKM. This CDR3 has 16 amino acids. V dropped 2 bases and J dropped 0 bases, with 8 bases sitting between them. Here the CDR3 reads CASSLGGSSYNSPLHF. The CDR3 nucleotides are TGTGCCAGCAGTTTAGGGGGGAGCTCCTATAATTCACCCCTCCACTTT.